Here is one T cell receptor beta chain with its context. Its specificity is unknown. This sample was included in a study of post-analysis software for immune sequencing data. Study-wide points: With TRBV5-6, TRBV5-1 and TRBV20-1 included, about five TRBV segments were more frequent in patients than in controls.

Included in the TCR beta cDNA libraries were unique molecular identifiers. TCRdb recomputed calls from the PCR reads with MiXCR, one row per CDR3 protein. The table has a few hundred thousand distinct CDR3 sequences, roughly 38% seen once. The CDR3 length is 17 residues. The V end was cut by 0 bases, the J end by 1 base, with 13 bases between. This clonotype was obtained from a girl aged 2 to 9 with multiple sclerosis. Sample: blood. The chain carries TRBV12-3 or TRBV12-4 and TRBJ1-5, with D tentatively TRBD1 (6 bases). CDR3 nucleotides: TGTGCCAGCAGTTTAGCGGTCTTGCAGGGGAGCAATCAGCCCCAGCATTTT. Translating gives CASSLAVLQGSNQPQHF.